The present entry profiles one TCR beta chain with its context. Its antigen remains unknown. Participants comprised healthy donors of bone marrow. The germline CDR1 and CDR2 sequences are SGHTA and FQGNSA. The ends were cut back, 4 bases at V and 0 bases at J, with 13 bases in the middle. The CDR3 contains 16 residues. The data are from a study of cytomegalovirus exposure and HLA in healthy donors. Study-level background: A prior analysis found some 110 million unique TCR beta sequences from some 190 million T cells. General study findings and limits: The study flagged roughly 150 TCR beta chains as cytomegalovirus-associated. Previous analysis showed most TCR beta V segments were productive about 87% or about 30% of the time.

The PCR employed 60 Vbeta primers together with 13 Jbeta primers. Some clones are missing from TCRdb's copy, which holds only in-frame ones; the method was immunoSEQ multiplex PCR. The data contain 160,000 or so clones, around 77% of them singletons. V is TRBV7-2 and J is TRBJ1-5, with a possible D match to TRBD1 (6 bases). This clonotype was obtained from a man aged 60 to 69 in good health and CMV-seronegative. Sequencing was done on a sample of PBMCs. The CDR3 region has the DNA TGTGCCAGCAGCTCCAGGGGAGGGTCTAGCAATCAGCCCCAGCATTTT. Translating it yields CASSSRGGSSNQPQHF.